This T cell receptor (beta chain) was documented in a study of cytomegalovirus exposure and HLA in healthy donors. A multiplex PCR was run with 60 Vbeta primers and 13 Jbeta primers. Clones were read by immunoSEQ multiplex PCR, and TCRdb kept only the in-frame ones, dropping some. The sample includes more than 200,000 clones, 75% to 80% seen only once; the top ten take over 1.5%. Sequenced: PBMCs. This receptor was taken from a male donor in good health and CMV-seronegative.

The CDR3 region is CSVAWTGGTGDGYGYTF. DNA for the CDR3: TGCAGCGTTGCTTGGACCGGGGGGACAGGGGACGGGTATGGCTACACCTTC. The chain employs TRBV29-1 and TRBJ1-2; 10 bases agree with TRBD1. The CDR3 loop spans 17 amino acids. Germline CDR1 reads SQVTM; CDR2 reads ANQGSEA. The ends lost 4 bases at V and 5 bases at J; junction bases unmatched: 16.